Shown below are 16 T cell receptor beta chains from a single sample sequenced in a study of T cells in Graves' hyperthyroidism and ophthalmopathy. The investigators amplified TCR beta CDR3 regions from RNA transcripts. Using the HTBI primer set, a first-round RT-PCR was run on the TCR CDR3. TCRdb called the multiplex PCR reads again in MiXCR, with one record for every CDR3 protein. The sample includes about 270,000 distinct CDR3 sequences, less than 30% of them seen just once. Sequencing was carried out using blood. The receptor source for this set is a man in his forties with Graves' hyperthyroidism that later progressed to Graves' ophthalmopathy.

The CDR3, as DNA: TGTGCCAGCAGCCAAAGACGCCGGGACCTGGGAGAGCAGTACTTC. This encodes CASSQRRRDLGEQYF. The chain employs TRBV3-1 and TRBJ2-7; D tentatively reads TRBD1 or TRBD2 (5 bases each). The V gene lost 2 bases and the J gene lost 7 bases, with 18 bases spanning the gap. Germline V gene data show CDR1 as LGHDT and CDR2 as YNNKEL (reference sequence). CDR3 length: 15 amino acids.

The CDR3 DNA sequence: TGTGCCAGCAGTGGGACTACGGCAGGGCCCCAGCATTTT. Encoded protein: CASSGTTAGPQHF. V and J are TRBV12-3 or TRBV12-4 and TRBJ1-5, with D possibly TRBD1 on 5 matching bases. The CDR3 consists of 13 residues. V lost 5 bases to trimming and J lost 9 bases, with 14 bases between them.

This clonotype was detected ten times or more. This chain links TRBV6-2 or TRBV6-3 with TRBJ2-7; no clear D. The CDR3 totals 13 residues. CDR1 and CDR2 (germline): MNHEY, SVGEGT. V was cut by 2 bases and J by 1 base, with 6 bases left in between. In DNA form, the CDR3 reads TGTGCCAGCAGTTACGGCCTTTCCTACGAGCAGTACTTC. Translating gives CASSYGLSYEQYF.

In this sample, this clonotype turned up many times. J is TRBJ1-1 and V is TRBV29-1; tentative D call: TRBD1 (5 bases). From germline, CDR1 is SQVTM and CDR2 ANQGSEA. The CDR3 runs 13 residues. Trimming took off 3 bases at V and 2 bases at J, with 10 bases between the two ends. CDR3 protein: CSVDWGDNTEAFF. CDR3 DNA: TGCAGCGTTGATTGGGGGGATAACACTGAAGCTTTCTTT.

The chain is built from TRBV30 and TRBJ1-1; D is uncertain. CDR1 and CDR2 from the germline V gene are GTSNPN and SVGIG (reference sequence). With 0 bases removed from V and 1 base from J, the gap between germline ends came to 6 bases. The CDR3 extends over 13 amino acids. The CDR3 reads CAWSVQPNTEAFF. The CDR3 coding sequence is TGTGCCTGGAGTGTACAGCCGAACACTGAAGCTTTCTTT. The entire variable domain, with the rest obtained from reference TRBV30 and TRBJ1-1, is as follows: SQTIHQWPATLVQPVGSPLSLECTVEGTSNPNLYWYRQAAGRGLQLLFYSVGIGQISSEVPQNLSASRPQDRQFILSSKKLLLSDSGFYLCAWSVQPNTEAFFGQGTRLTVV.

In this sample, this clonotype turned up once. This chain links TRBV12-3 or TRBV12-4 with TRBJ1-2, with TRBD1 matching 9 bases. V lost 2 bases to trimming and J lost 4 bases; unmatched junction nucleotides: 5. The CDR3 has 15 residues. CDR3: CASSLRDRASYGYTF. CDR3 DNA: TGTGCCAGCAGTTTAAGGGACAGGGCGTCCTATGGCTACACCTTC.

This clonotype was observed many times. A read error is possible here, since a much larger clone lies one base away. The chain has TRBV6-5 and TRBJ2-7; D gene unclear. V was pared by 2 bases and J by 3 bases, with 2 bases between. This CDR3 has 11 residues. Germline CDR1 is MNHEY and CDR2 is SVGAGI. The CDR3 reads CASSYRYEQYF. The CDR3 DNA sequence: TGTGCCAGCAGTTACCGCTACGAGCAGTACTTC.

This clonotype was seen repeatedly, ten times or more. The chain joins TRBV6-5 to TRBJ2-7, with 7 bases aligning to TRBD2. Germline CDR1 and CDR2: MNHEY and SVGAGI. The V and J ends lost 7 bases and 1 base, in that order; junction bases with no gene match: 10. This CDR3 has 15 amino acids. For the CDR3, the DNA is TGTGCCAGCACCTCTGGGATTAGCGGGTCCTACGAGCAGTACTTC. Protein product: CASTSGISGSYEQYF.

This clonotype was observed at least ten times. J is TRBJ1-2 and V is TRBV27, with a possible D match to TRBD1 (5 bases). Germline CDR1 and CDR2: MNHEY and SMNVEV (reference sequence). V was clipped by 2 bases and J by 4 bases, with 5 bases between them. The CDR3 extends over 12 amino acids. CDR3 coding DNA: TGTGCCAGCAGTTTAAGGGGCTATGGCTACACCTTC. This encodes CASSLRGYGYTF.

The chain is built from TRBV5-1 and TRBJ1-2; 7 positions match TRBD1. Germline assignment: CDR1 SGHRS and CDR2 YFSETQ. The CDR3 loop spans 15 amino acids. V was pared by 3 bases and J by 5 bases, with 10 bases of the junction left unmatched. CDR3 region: CASSSTETGLYGYTF. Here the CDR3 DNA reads TGCGCCAGCAGCTCAACGGAGACAGGGTTATATGGCTACACCTTC.

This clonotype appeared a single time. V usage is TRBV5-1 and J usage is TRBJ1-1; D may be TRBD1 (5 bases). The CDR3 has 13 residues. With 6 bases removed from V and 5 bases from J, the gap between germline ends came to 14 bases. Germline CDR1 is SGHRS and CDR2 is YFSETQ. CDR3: CASTREGWTEAFF. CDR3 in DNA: TGCGCCAGCACGCGAGAGGGGTGGACTGAAGCTTTCTTT.

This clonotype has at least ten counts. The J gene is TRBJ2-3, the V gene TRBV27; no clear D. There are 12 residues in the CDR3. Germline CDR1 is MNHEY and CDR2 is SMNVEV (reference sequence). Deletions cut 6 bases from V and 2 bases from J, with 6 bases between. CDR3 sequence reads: CASRSITDTQYF. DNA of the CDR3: TGTGCCAGCAGATCAATCACAGATACGCAGTATTTT.

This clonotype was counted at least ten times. The CDR3 nucleotides read TGTGCCAGCAGCTCCTTAGAACAGATCACCGGGGAGCTGTTTTTT. This gives the protein CASSSLEQITGELFF. This chain connects TRBV11-2 to TRBJ2-2; D ambiguous. The CDR3 length is 15 residues. V dropped 4 bases and J dropped 4 bases, with 13 bases sitting between them. Germline V lookup: CDR1 SGHAT, CDR2 FQNNGV.

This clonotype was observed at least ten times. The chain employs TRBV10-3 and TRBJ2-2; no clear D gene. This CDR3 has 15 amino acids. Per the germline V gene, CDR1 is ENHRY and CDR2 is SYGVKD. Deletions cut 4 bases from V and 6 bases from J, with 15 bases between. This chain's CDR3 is CAISGVGQFSGELFF. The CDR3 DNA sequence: TGTGCCATCAGTGGTGTGGGCCAGTTTTCCGGGGAGCTGTTTTTT.

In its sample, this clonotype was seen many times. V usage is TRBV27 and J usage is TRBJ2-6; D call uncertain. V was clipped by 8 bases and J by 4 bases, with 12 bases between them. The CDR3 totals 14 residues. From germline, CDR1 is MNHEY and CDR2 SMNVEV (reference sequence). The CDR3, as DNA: TGTGCCAGCCAAAAAGCTACCGGGGCCAACGTCCTGACTTTC. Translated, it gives CASQKATGANVLTF.

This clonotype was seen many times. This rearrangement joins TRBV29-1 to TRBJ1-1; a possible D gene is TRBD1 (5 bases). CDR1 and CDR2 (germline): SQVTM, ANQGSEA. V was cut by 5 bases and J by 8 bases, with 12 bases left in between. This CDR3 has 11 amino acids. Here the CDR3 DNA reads TGCAGCGTTACCGAAAAGGGGGAAGCTTTCTTT. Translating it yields CSVTEKGEAFF.